These 9 T cell receptor beta chains share one sample of origin, sequenced in a study of shared clonotypes between healthy human individuals. Naive CD8 cells lacked CD45RO and underwent positive selection for CCR7, leaving out terminally differentiated effector memory CD45RA+ cells. Profiling relied on immunoSEQ multiplex PCR, and the TCRdb table lists in-frame clones only, not all of them. Of around 620,000 clones in the sample, 90% to 95% are singletons; the top ten hold 0.095% to 0.14%. The sequenced sample consisted of naive CD8+ T cells sorted from blood. These receptor sequences come from a woman in her 30s in good health.

The chain links TRBV7-6 to TRBJ2-3; tentative D call: TRBD2 (6 bases). Trimming removed 5 bases at V and 8 bases at J, with 14 bases between. The CDR3 sequence is 13 residues long. Germline assignment: CDR1 SGHVS and CDR2 FNYEAQ. The DNA for the CDR3 is TGTGCCAGCAGCCAGAAGACTAGTGGTACGCAGTATTTT. It specifies CASSQKTSGTQYF.

The chain joins TRBV28 to TRBJ1-2, with D unclear. The CDR3 spans 14 residues. Trimming removed 8 bases from V and 4 bases from J, with 17 bases in between. Per germline, CDR1 MDHEN and CDR2 SYDVKM. The CDR3 sequence is CASAESGNPYGYTF. The CDR3 DNA follows: TGTGCCAGCGCTGAATCAGGAAACCCCTATGGCTACACCTTC.

The gene calls are TRBV4-1 and TRBJ2-7; 8 bases map to TRBD1. Germline V gene sequence: CDR1 MGHRA, CDR2 YSYEKL. This CDR3 comprises 15 residues. The J segment lost 3 bases and the V segment lost 0 bases, leaving 4 bases of the junction unmatched. In DNA, the CDR3 is TGCGCCAGCAGCCAAGATTGGACAGGGAGCTACGAGCAGTACTTC. It encodes CASSQDWTGSYEQYF.

A single count supports this clone. The chain employs TRBV9 and TRBJ1-1; D ambiguous. V lost 0 bases, J lost 3 bases, and 15 bases lay in between. Germline V lookup: CDR1 SGDLS, CDR2 YYNGEE. This CDR3 region has 16 residues. The CDR3: CASSVGGGGGDTEAFF. The DNA of the CDR3 is TGTGCCAGCAGCGTAGGGGGAGGCGGTGGTGACACTGAAGCTTTCTTT.

V is TRBV29-1 and J is TRBJ2-1; a possible D gene is TRBD2 (6 bases). CDR3 length: 14 residues. V lost 7 bases and J 0 bases, leaving 13 bases between the germline ends. CDR1 and CDR2 from the germline V gene are SQVTM and ANQGSEA. The CDR3 loop reads CSAPGLSSYNEQFF. For the CDR3, the DNA is TGCAGCGCCCCGGGACTGAGCTCCTACAATGAGCAGTTCTTC.

The chain recombines TRBV14 with TRBJ2-7; D is unclear. The CDR3 length is 13 residues. Germline CDR1 is SGHDN and CDR2 is FVKESK. V was pared by 6 bases and J by 2 bases, with 11 bases between. The CDR3, as DNA: TGTGCCAGCAGAGCCGCGGTTACCTACGAGCAGTACTTC. Its translation is CASRAAVTYEQYF. The full variable domain, in which reference TRBV14 and TRBJ2-7 provide the parts outside the CDR3, is EAGVTQFPSHSVIEKGQTVTLRCDPISGHDNLYWYRRVMGKEIKFLLHFVKESKQDESGMPNNRFLAERTGGTYSTLKVQPAELEDSGVYFCASRAAVTYEQYFGPGTRLTVT.

This chain joins TRBV5-1 and TRBJ2-1; tentative D call: TRBD2 (5 bases). From germline, CDR1 is SGHRS and CDR2 YFSETQ. The CDR3 is 13 residues long. The V and J ends lost 0 bases and 9 bases respectively, with 10 bases between them. CDR3 in DNA: TGCGCCAGCAGCTTGGGGTTCCGGGGTGAGCAGTTCTTC. This encodes CASSLGFRGEQFF. Variable domain in full (rest from reference TRBV5-1 and TRBJ2-1): KAGVTQTPRYLIKTRGQQVTLSCSPISGHRSVSWYQQTPGQGLQFLFEYFSETQRNKGNFPGRFSGRQFSNSRSEMNVSTLELGDSALYLCASSLGFRGEQFFGPGTRLTVL.

This clone was seen just once. The chain employs TRBV29-1 and TRBJ2-3; the D is unclear. The CDR3 length is 15 residues. Germline V gene data show CDR1 as SQVTM and CDR2 as ANQGSEA. V gave up 4 bases and J gave up 0 bases, with 14 bases separating them. CDR3: CSVGRSHTSTDTQYF. DNA of the CDR3: TGCAGCGTTGGCCGTAGCCACACTAGCACAGATACGCAGTATTTT.

The chain's CDR3 is CASRGELDTQYF. The CDR3, as DNA: TGTGCCAGCAGGGGGGAGTTAGATACGCAGTATTTT. J is TRBJ2-3 and V is TRBV6-6; D possibly uses TRBD1 or TRBD2 (5 bases each). CDR3 length equals 12 residues. With 6 bases removed from V and 5 bases from J, the gap between germline ends came to 9 bases. Germline lookup yields CDR1 MNHNY and CDR2 SVGAGI (reference sequence).